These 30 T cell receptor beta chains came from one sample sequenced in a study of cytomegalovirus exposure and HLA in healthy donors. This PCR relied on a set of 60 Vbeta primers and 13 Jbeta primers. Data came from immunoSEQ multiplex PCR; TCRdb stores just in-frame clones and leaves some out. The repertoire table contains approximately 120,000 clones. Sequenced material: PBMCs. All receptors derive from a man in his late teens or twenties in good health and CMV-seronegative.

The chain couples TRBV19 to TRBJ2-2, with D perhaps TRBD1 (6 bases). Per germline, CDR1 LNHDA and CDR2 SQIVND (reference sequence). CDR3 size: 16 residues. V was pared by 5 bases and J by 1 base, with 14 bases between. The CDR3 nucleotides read TGTGCCAGTAGTGCTTTGATGGGACAGAACACCGGGGAGCTGTTTTTT. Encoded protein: CASSALMGQNTGELFF. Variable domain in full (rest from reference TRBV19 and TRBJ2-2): DGGITQSPKYLFRKEGQNVTLSCEQNLNHDAMYWYRQDPGQGLRLIYYSQIVNDFQKGDIAEGYSVSREKKESFPLTVTSAQKNPTAFYLCASSALMGQNTGELFFGEGSRLTVL.

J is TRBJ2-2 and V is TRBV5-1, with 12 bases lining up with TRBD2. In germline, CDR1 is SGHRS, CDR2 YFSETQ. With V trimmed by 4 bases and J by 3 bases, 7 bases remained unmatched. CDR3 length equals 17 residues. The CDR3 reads CASSTGLAGRDTGELFF. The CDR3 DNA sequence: TGCGCCAGCAGCACCGGACTAGCGGGGAGGGACACCGGGGAGCTGTTTTTT.

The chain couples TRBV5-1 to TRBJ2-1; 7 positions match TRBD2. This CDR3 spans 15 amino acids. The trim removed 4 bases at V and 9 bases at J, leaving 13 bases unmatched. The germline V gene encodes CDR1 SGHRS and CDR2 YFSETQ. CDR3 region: CASSATRGLGVEQFF. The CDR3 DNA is TGCGCCAGCAGCGCCACCCGAGGACTAGGGGTTGAGCAGTTCTTC.

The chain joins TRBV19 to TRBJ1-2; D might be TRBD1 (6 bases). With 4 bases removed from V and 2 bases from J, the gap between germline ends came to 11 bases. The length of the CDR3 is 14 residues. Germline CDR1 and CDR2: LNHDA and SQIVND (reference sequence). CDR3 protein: CASSKADRNYGYTF. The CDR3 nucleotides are TGTGCCAGTAGTAAGGCGGACAGAAACTATGGCTACACCTTC.

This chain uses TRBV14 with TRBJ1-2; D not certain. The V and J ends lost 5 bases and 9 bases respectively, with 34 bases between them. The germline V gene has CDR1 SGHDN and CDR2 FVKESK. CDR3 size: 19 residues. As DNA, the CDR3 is TGTGCCAGCAGCTTAACGTCTCATACGGGTTCCTCATGGAGAGGCAGCTACACCTTC. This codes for CASSLTSHTGSSWRGSYTF.

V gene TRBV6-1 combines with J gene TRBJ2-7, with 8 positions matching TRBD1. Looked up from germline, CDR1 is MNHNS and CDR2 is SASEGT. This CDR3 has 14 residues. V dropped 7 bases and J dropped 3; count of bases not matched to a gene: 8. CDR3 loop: CASIEGQARYEQYF. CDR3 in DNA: TGTGCCAGCATCGAGGGACAGGCGCGCTACGAGCAGTACTTC.

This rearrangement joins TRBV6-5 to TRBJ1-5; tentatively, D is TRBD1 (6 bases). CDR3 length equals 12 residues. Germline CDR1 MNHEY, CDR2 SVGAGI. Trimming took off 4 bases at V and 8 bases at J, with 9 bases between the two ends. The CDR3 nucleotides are TGTGCCAGCAGTTCCAGGGGTAAGCCCCAGCATTTT. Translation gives CASSSRGKPQHF.

The CDR3 spells CATSRDSVAPLHF. The CDR3 DNA sequence: TGTGCCACCAGCAGAGATTCGGTAGCACCCCTCCACTTT. The chain couples TRBV15 to TRBJ1-6; the D is unclear. The CDR3 is 13 amino acids. Germline CDR1 reads LNHNV; CDR2 reads YYDKDF (reference sequence). The ends were cut back, 0 bases at V and 11 bases at J, with 8 bases in the middle.

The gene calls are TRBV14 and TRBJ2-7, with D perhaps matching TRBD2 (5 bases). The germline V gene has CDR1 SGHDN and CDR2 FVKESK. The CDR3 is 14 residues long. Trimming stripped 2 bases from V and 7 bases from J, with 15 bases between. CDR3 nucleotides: TGTGCCAGCAGCCAATTAAGAGGGAAAATGGAGCAGTACTTC. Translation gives CASSQLRGKMEQYF.

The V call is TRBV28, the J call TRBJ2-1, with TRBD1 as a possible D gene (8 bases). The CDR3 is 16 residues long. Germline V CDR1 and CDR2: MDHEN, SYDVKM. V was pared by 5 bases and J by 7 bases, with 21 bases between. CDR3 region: CASSPYRGGVGNEQFF. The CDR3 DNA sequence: TGTGCCAGCAGTCCCTACAGGGGGGGCGTGGGGAATGAGCAGTTCTTC.

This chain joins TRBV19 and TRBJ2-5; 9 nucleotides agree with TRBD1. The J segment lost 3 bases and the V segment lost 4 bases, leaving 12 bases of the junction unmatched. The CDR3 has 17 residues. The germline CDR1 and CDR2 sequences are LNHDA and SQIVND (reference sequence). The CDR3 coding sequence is TGTGCCAGTAGTAGACTATCCCGGACAGGGGAGGAAGAGACCCAGTACTTC. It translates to CASSRLSRTGEEETQYF.

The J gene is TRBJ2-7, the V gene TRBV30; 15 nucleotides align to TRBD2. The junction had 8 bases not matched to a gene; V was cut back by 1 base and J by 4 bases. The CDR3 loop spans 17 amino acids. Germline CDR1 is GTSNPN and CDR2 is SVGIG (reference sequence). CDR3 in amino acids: CAWSGTAGLAGGYEQYF. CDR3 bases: TGTGCCTGGAGTGGAACCGCGGGACTAGCGGGAGGATACGAGCAGTACTTC.

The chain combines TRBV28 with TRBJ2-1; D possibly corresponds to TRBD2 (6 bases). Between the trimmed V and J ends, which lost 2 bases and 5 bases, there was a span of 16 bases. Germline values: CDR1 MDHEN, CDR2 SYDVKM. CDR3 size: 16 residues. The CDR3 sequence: CASSLTSGGVDNEQFF. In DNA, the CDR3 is TGTGCCAGCAGTTTAACCTCTGGCGGGGTGGACAATGAGCAGTTCTTC.

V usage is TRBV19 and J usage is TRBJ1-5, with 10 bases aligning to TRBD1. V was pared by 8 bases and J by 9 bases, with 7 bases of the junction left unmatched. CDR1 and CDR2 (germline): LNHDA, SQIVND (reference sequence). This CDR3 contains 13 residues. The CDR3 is CASGTGVPRPQHF. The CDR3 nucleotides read TGTGCCAGTGGGACAGGGGTGCCGAGGCCCCAGCATTTT.

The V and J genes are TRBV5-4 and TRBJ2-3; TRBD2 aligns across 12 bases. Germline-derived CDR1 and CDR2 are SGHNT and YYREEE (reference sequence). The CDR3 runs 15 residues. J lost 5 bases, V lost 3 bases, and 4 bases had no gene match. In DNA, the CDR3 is TGTGCCAGCAGCTCCTGGACTAGCGGGGTAGATACGCAGTATTTT. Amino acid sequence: CASSSWTSGVDTQYF.

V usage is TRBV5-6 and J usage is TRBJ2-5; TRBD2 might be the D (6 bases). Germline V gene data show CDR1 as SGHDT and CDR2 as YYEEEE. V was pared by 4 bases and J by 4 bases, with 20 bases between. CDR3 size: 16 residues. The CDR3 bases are TGTGCCAGCAGCCCCCGGCCGATTGGAGGGTTAGAGACCCAGTACTTC. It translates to CASSPRPIGGLETQYF.

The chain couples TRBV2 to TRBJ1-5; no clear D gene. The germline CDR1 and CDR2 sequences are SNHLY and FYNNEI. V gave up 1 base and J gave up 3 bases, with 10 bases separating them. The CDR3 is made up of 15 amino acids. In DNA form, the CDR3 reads TGTGCCAGCAGTGAAGGAAGGAGTTCCAATCAGCCCCAGCATTTT. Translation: CASSEGRSSNQPQHF.

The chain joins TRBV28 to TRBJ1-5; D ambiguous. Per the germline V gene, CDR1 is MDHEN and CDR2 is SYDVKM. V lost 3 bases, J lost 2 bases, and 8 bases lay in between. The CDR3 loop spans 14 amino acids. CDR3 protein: CASSFRVRNQPQHF. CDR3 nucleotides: TGTGCCAGCAGTTTCCGGGTACGCAATCAGCCCCAGCATTTT.

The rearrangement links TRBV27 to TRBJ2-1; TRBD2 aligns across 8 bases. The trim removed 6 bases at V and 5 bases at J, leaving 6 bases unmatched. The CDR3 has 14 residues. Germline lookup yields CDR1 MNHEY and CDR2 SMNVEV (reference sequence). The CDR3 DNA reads TGTGCCAGCAGAGCGGAGCGGGGGAACAATGAGCAGTTCTTC. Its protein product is CASRAERGNNEQFF.

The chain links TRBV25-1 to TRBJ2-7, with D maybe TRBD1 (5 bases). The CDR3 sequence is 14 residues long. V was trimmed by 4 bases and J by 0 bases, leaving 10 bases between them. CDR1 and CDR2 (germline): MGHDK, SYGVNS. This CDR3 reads CASSGKDISYEQYF. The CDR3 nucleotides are TGTGCCAGCAGTGGGAAGGACATCTCCTACGAGCAGTACTTC.

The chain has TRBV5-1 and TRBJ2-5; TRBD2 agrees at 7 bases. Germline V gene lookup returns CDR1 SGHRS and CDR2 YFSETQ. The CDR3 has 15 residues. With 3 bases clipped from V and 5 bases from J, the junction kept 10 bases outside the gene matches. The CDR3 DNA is TGCGCCAGCAGCTGGGCCCGGGGGGATCAGGAGACCCAGTACTTC. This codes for CASSWARGDQETQYF.

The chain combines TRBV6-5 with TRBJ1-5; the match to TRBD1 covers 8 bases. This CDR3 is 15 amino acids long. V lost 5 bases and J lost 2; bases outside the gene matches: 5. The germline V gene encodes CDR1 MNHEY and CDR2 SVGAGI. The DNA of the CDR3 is TGTGCCAGCAGTCTACAGGGGGATCGCAATCAGCCCCAGCATTTT. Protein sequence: CASSLQGDRNQPQHF.

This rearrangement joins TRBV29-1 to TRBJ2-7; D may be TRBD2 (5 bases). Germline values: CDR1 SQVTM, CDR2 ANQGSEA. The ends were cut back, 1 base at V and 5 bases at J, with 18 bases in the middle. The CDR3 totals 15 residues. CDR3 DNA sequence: TGCAGCGTTGAAGGGTCGGATCGCGGGTCGGACGAGCAGTACTTC. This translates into CSVEGSDRGSDEQYF.

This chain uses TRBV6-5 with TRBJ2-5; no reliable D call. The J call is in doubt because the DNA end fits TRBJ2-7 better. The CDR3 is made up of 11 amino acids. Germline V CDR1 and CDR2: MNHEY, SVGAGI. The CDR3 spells CASSYLYEQYF. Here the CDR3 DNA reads TGTGCCAGCAGTTACCTCTACGAGCAGTACTTC.

The CDR3 loop reads CASGLVGQGASNQPQHF. The CDR3 DNA is TGTGCTAGTGGTTTGGTGGGACAGGGGGCGAGCAATCAGCCCCAGCATTTT. The V and J genes are TRBV12-5 and TRBJ1-5, with 12 bases lining up with TRBD1. V lost 0 bases to trimming and J lost 1 base; unmatched junction nucleotides: 1. Per the germline V gene, CDR1 is LGHNT and CDR2 is FRNRAP. The CDR3 length is 17 residues.

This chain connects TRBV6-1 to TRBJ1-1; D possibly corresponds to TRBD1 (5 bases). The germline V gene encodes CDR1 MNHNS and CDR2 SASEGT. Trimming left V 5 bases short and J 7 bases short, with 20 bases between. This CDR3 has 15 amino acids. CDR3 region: CASSSQGVVKGEAFF. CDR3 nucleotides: TGTGCCAGCAGTAGTCAGGGCGTGGTTAAGGGTGAAGCTTTCTTT.

The CDR3 is CASGGLAGAYDEQFF. In DNA, the CDR3 is TGCGCCAGCGGGGGACTAGCGGGAGCATACGATGAGCAGTTCTTC. The J gene is TRBJ2-1, the V gene TRBV10-2; 14 bases map to TRBD2. Germline CDR1 WSHSY, CDR2 SAAADI. The CDR3 runs to 15 residues. The ends lost 8 bases at V and 8 bases at J; junction bases unmatched: 8.

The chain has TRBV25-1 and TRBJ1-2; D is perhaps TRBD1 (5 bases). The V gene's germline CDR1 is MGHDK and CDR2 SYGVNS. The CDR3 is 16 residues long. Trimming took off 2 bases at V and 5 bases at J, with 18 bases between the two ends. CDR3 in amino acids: CASSEGGIGGFYGYTF. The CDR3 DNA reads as TGTGCCAGCAGTGAAGGTGGGATCGGGGGGTTTTATGGCTACACCTTC.

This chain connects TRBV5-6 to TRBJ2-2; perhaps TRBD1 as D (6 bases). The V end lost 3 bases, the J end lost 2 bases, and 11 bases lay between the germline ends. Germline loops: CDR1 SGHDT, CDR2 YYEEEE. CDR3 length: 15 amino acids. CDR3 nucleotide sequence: TGTGCCAGCAGCTCCAGGGGAATAAACACCGGGGAGCTGTTTTTT. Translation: CASSSRGINTGELFF.

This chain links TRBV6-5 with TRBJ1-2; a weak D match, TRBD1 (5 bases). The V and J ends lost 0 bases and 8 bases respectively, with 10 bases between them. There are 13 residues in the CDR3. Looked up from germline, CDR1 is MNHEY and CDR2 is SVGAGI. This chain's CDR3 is CASSYSTARGYTF. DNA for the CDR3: TGTGCCAGCAGTTACTCGACAGCGCGGGGCTACACCTTC.